This TCR beta chain emerged from a study of blood T cells in healthy people across ages. Regarding the study as a whole: Diversity was higher, and naive CD4+ cells more numerous, in long-lived donors than in aged donors. Strong correlation was found linking TCR beta diversity to naive T cell percentage. The recorded TCR beta diversity per million T cells decreased in a roughly linear manner with age.

Using a J-beta primer mix together with a sample-barcoded 5' primer, a second PCR was run for roughly 7 to 12 cycles. TCRdb redid the calling of the 5' RACE reads with MiXCR, one entry per CDR3 protein. The repertoire holds about a million distinct CDR3 sequences, more than 30% seen once, with roughly 14% in the top ten. As concerns this clonotype: Its antigen is currently unknown.

V shed 2 bases and J shed 0 bases, with 7 bases lying between them. The CDR3 runs to 14 residues. Germline CDR1 reads DFQATT; CDR2 reads SNEGSKA (reference sequence). Sample: blood. This clonotype was sampled from a man between 18 and 29 years old in good health. The chain has TRBV20-1 and TRBJ1-4, with a weak D call TRBD1 (5 bases). CDR3 sequence reads: CSARTGPTNEKLFF. DNA for the CDR3: TGCAGTGCTAGAACAGGCCCAACTAATGAAAAACTGTTTTTT.